What follows are 17 T cell receptor beta chains derived from one specimen sequenced in a study of neurological immune-mediated disorders. Via MiXCR, TCRdb re-called the 5' RACE reads, giving one row per CDR3 protein. In the table there are some 16,000 distinct CDR3 sequences, about 10% of which are singletons. The sequenced material came from CD8+ T cells from blood. The receptors derive from a man aged 50 to 59 in good health.

There are many counts of this clonotype. The CDR3 DNA reads TGTGCCAGCAGTATAACAGGGGTTGATGAGCAGTTCTTC. This gives the protein CASSITGVDEQFF. V is TRBV12-3 or TRBV12-4 and J is TRBJ2-1, with 7 bases fitting TRBD1. Trimming at V came to 5 bases and at J to 8 bases, leaving 6 bases not matched to a gene. The length of the CDR3 is 13 residues.

This clonotype was counted at least ten times. DNA of the CDR3: TGCAGTGCCCTGACCGATTCTGGAAACACCATATATTTT. Translation gives CSALTDSGNTIYF. V and J are TRBV20-1 and TRBJ1-3; D unresolved. The CDR3 is 13 amino acids. With 6 bases removed from V and 1 base from J, the gap between germline ends came to 10 bases. Germline-derived CDR1 and CDR2 are DFQATT and SNEGSKA (reference sequence).

At least ten counts were recorded for this clonotype. The chain uses TRBV11-1 and TRBJ2-7; D may correspond to TRBD1 or TRBD2 (6 bases each). This CDR3 is 14 amino acids long. The V end lost 5 bases, the J end lost 4 bases, and 15 bases lay between the germline ends. In germline, CDR1 is SGHAT, CDR2 FQDESV (reference sequence). The CDR3 is CASSPLGGLYEQYF. The DNA for the CDR3 is TGTGCCAGCAGCCCCCTAGGGGGACTTTACGAGCAGTACTTC.

The chain carries TRBV5-1 and TRBJ2-1, with TRBD2 identical over 10 bases. Losses at the gene ends were 3 bases for V and 5 bases for J; bases not matched to a gene: 8. Germline loops: CDR1 SGHRS, CDR2 YFSETQ. The CDR3 consists of 16 residues. The CDR3, as DNA: TGCGCCAGCAGCTGGGGACTAGCGAGACCCAACAATGAGCAGTTCTTC. Amino acid sequence: CASSWGLARPNNEQFF.

This clonotype was detected ten times or more. The chain is built from TRBV28 and TRBJ2-7, with 9 bases fitting TRBD2. With 2 bases clipped from V and 7 bases from J, the junction kept 9 bases outside the gene matches. The CDR3 contains 15 residues. Looked up from germline, CDR1 is MDHEN and CDR2 is SYDVKM. The chain's CDR3 is CASSLGAGGPEEQYF. CDR3 nucleotides: TGTGCCAGCAGTTTAGGCGCGGGAGGGCCGGAGGAGCAGTACTTC.

The table lists this clonotype with many counts. Written as DNA, the CDR3 is TGCGCCAGCAGCTTGAACCGGGAGCGAGCAGATACGCAGTATTTT. Translation gives CASSLNRERADTQYF. V is TRBV5-1 and J is TRBJ2-3, with D perhaps TRBD2 (6 bases). Trimming pared 1 base from V and 4 bases from J, leaving 13 bases between. Germline loops: CDR1 SGHRS, CDR2 YFSETQ. This CDR3 is 15 amino acids long.

The chain is built from TRBV30 and TRBJ2-3, with 7 nucleotides matching TRBD2. The CDR3 is 14 residues long. V lost 5 bases, J lost 2 bases, and 7 bases stayed unmatched. Germline-derived CDR1 and CDR2 are GTSNPN and SVGIG (reference sequence). Here the CDR3 DNA reads TGTGCCTGGTCGAGCGGGACCAACACAGATACGCAGTATTTT. As protein: CAWSSGTNTDTQYF.

This clonotype was seen many times. The chain combines TRBV20-1 with TRBJ2-2, with 13 bases matching TRBD2. This CDR3 region has 17 residues. Looked up from germline, CDR1 is DFQATT and CDR2 is SNEGSKA (reference sequence). V was pared by 0 bases and J by 6 bases, with 7 bases of the junction left unmatched. This CDR3 reads CSARDIGLAGVAGELFF. The CDR3 DNA reads as TGCAGTGCTAGAGATATAGGACTAGCGGGAGTAGCCGGGGAGCTGTTTTTT.

The sample holds many counts of this clonotype. The CDR3, as DNA: TGTGCCATCAGTCTAGCGGGGCCCACAGATACGCAGTATTTT. Protein sequence: CAISLAGPTDTQYF. V gene TRBV10-3 combines with J gene TRBJ2-3; 9 bases map to TRBD2. Losses at the gene ends were 5 bases for V and 2 bases for J; bases not matched to a gene: 2. The CDR3 contains 14 residues. In germline, CDR1 is ENHRY, CDR2 SYGVKD.

This clonotype has ten or more counts. This rearrangement joins TRBV6-4 to TRBJ2-6; D is uncertain. The germline CDR1 and CDR2 sequences are MRHNA and SNTAGT. This CDR3 is 13 amino acids long. The V gene lost 0 bases and the J gene lost 3 bases, with 0 bases spanning the gap. The CDR3 nucleotides read TGTGCCAGCAGTGACTCTGGGGCCAACGTCCTGACTTTC. This encodes CASSDSGANVLTF.

This clonotype was counted at least ten times. The J gene is TRBJ2-1, the V gene TRBV5-6; D uncertain. Trimming removed 3 bases at V and 7 bases at J, with 11 bases between. The CDR3 length is 13 residues. Germline V lookup: CDR1 SGHDT, CDR2 YYEEEE. This CDR3 reads CASSSRRSNEQFF. The CDR3 coding sequence is TGTGCCAGCAGCTCCAGACGGAGTAATGAGCAGTTCTTC. Variable domain in full (rest from reference TRBV5-6 and TRBJ2-1): DAGVTQSPTHLIKTRGQQVTLRCSPKSGHDTVSWYQQALGQGPQFIFQYYEEEERQRGNFPDRFSGHQFPNYSSELNVNALLLGDSALYLCASSSRRSNEQFFGPGTRLTVL.

This clonotype has at least ten counts. The chain joins TRBV19 to TRBJ2-1; D not certain. V was shortened by 4 bases and J by 3 bases, with 16 bases between the two germline ends. This CDR3 region has 16 residues. Germline V gene data show CDR1 as LNHDA and CDR2 as SQIVND (reference sequence). DNA of the CDR3: TGTGCCAGTAGTAAAACGTTGAATCTCGGCTACAATGAGCAGTTCTTC. Its translation is CASSKTLNLGYNEQFF.

There are many counts of this clonotype. The rearrangement joins TRBV7-3 to TRBJ2-3; 10 bases are shared with TRBD2. This CDR3 has 16 residues. The ends lost 2 bases at V and 4 bases at J; junction bases unmatched: 6. Germline V gene sequence: CDR1 SGHTA, CDR2 FQGTGA. CDR3 DNA sequence: TGTGCCAGCAGCTTATACCTAGCGGGAGAATCAGATACGCAGTATTTT. Translating gives CASSLYLAGESDTQYF.

This clonotype was observed many times. This chain uses TRBV6-1 with TRBJ2-7, with TRBD2 identical over 9 bases. The V gene's germline CDR1 is MNHNS and CDR2 SASEGT. Trimming at V came to 0 bases and at J to 0 bases, leaving 3 bases not matched to a gene. There are 16 residues in the CDR3. CDR3 coding DNA: TGTGCCAGCAGTGAAGCAGCGGGAGGAGTCTCCTACGAGCAGTACTTC. Protein product: CASSEAAGGVSYEQYF.

This clonotype was recorded at least ten times. J is TRBJ2-2 and V is TRBV6-2 or TRBV6-3; D might be TRBD2 (5 bases). The CDR3 has 15 residues. Germline-derived CDR1 and CDR2 are MNHEY and SVGEGT. With 6 bases removed from V and 3 bases from J, the gap between germline ends came to 14 bases. The CDR3 coding sequence is TGTGCCAGCAGAGGGAGTTCGAGGGACACCGGGGAGCTGTTTTTT. It yields the protein CASRGSSRDTGELFF.

By sample fraction, this clonotype is medium-sized. The V and J genes are TRBV28 and TRBJ2-7, with TRBD2 identical over 8 bases. The CDR3 sequence is 13 residues long. CDR1 is MDHEN, CDR2 SYDVKM, per germline. With V trimmed by 6 bases and J by 2 bases, 3 bases remained unmatched. CDR3 residues: CASRLAGPYEQYF. CDR3 DNA sequence: TGTGCCAGCAGGCTAGCGGGCCCCTACGAGCAGTACTTC.

This clonotype occurred many times. The genes are TRBV7-9 and TRBJ2-3; 12 bases are shared with TRBD2. Germline loops: CDR1 SEHNR, CDR2 FQNEAQ (reference sequence). The trim removed 4 bases at V and 4 bases at J, leaving 3 bases unmatched. The length of the CDR3 is 15 residues. The chain's CDR3 is CASSSTSGSSDTQYF. CDR3 DNA sequence: TGTGCCAGCAGCTCGACTAGCGGGAGTTCAGATACGCAGTATTTT.